The 32 T cell receptor beta chains below all came from one sample that was sequenced in a study of blood T cell repertoires in COVID-19. Measured with immunoSEQ multiplex PCR; TCRdb has only the in-frame clones, and not every one. The sample records fewer than 300,000 clones, about 91% being singletons. Material for sequencing was peripheral blood. The receptor set was obtained from a person aged 18-30 years with COVID-19, enrolled during active disease.

This clone showed up just once. This chain uses TRBV2 with TRBJ1-3, with D possibly being TRBD1 (6 bases). The germline CDR1 and CDR2 sequences are SNHLY and FYNNEI. Trimming removed 7 bases at V and 0 bases at J, with 13 bases between. This CDR3 spans 15 amino acids. CDR3 sequence (DNA): TGTGCCAGCACCACAGGGCCCACCTCTGGAAACACCATATATTTT. Translation: CASTTGPTSGNTIYF.

The chain joins TRBV5-1 to TRBJ1-2; 8 bases fit TRBD1. The CDR3 spans 14 residues. V shed 0 bases and J 8 bases; nucleotides not matched to a gene: 6. CDR1 and CDR2 (germline): SGHRS, YFSETQ. CDR3 coding DNA: TGCGCCAGCAGCTTGGGGCAGGGGGCCGAAGGCTACACCTTC. As protein: CASSLGQGAEGYTF.

This clone has just one count. The chain recombines TRBV5-4 with TRBJ2-5; 7 bases are a match to TRBD2. This CDR3 is 14 amino acids long. With 0 bases clipped from V and 5 bases from J, the junction kept 4 bases outside the gene matches. Germline-derived CDR1 and CDR2 are SGHNT and YYREEE (reference sequence). CDR3 DNA: TGTGCCAGCAGCTTGGGGGCTAGCGGTGAGACCCAGTACTTC. Translated: CASSLGASGETQYF.

The count of this clone is one. The chain couples TRBV10-1 to TRBJ2-1, with 14 bases fitting TRBD2. The CDR3 has 15 residues. Germline V gene sequence: CDR1 WNHNN, CDR2 SYGVQD (reference sequence). Trimming took 5 bases from V and 6 from J; bases not matched to a gene: 3. CDR3 loop: CASSIGTSGSNEQFF. CDR3 coding DNA: TGCGCCAGCAGTATTGGGACTAGCGGGAGCAATGAGCAGTTCTTC.

The chain combines TRBV7-2 with TRBJ2-7; 7 bases are shared with TRBD2. Losses at the gene ends were 6 bases for V and 6 bases for J; bases not matched to a gene: 11. From germline, CDR1 is SGHTA and CDR2 FQGNSA. The CDR3 runs to 14 residues. CDR3 sequence: CASRLTTGGGEQYF. The CDR3 nucleotides are TGTGCCAGCAGACTTACTACGGGGGGTGGCGAGCAGTACTTC.

J is TRBJ2-1 and V is TRBV7-2, with 8 nucleotides matching TRBD2. The V gene's germline CDR1 is SGHTA and CDR2 FQGNSA. This CDR3 has 14 amino acids. J gave up 7 bases and V 5 bases, and 7 bases lay outside the gene matches. CDR3 DNA: TGTGCCAGCAGCGATGGGACTAGACGGAATGAGCAGTTCTTC. Protein sequence: CASSDGTRRNEQFF.

The chain couples TRBV6-5 to TRBJ1-3; 7 nucleotides line up with TRBD1. CDR1 and CDR2 (germline): MNHEY, SVGAGI. The V gene end was trimmed by 5 bases and the J gene end by 0 bases; junction bases not matched to a gene: 4. There are 15 residues in the CDR3. The CDR3: CASSQWDSSGNTIYF. In DNA form, the CDR3 reads TGTGCCAGCAGTCAATGGGACAGCTCTGGAAACACCATATATTTT.

For the CDR3, the DNA is TGCGCCAGCAGCTTCGGCGAGGGCGCCTCATGGGCCCCGTCTTACGAGCAGTACTTC. As protein: CASSFGEGASWAPSYEQYF. The chain links TRBV5-1 to TRBJ2-7; D perhaps matches TRBD2 (5 bases). The CDR3 contains 19 residues. V was pared by 2 bases and J by 4 bases, with 28 bases between. Germline CDR1 reads SGHRS; CDR2 reads YFSETQ.

The genes are TRBV12-3 or TRBV12-4 and TRBJ1-2; D unresolved. Trimming took off 2 bases at V and 6 bases at J, with 10 bases between the two ends. The length of the CDR3 is 13 residues. The CDR3 loop is CASSLIRRHGYTF. As DNA, the CDR3 is TGTGCCAGCAGTTTAATCCGGAGACATGGCTACACCTTC.

This clone turned up a few times. This chain links TRBV5-1 with TRBJ1-4; 8 bases are shared with TRBD1. The V gene's germline CDR1 is SGHRS and CDR2 YFSETQ. The CDR3 consists of 14 residues. The V segment lost 4 bases and the J segment 4 bases; nucleotides outside the gene matches: 3. CDR3: CASSRQGLNEKLFF. The CDR3 DNA reads as TGCGCCAGCAGCCGACAGGGGCTTAATGAAAAACTGTTTTTT.

The genes are TRBV5-4 and TRBJ2-2; 13 bases are a match to TRBD2. CDR1 and CDR2 from the germline V gene are SGHNT and YYREEE (reference sequence). The CDR3 sequence is 17 residues long. V shed 3 bases, J shed 1 base, and the junction held 3 bases outside the gene matches. The CDR3 is CASSSRTSGRNTGELFF. CDR3 DNA sequence: TGTGCCAGCAGCTCCCGGACTAGCGGGAGGAACACCGGGGAGCTGTTTTTT.

This chain uses TRBV5-1 with TRBJ1-1; weak D call: TRBD1 (5 bases). The V gene's germline CDR1 is SGHRS and CDR2 YFSETQ. V lost 0 bases and J lost 6, with 15 bases in between. The CDR3 is 15 amino acids. The CDR3 here is CASSLEVHRQAEAFF. CDR3 nucleotide sequence: TGCGCCAGCAGCTTGGAAGTTCACAGGCAAGCTGAAGCTTTCTTT.

The chain combines TRBV28 with TRBJ2-2; 8 bases match TRBD2. With 1 base clipped from V and 5 bases from J, the junction kept 6 bases outside the gene matches. The germline gives CDR1 MDHEN, CDR2 SYDVKM. The CDR3 length is 16 residues. CDR3 loop: CASSLYPLAGTGELFF. CDR3 DNA sequence: TGTGCCAGCAGTTTATATCCGCTAGCGGGTACCGGGGAGCTGTTTTTT.

This chain uses TRBV19 with TRBJ1-1; D perhaps matches TRBD1 (5 bases). The CDR3 covers 15 residues. Germline CDR1 and CDR2: LNHDA and SQIVND (reference sequence). Trimming left V 5 bases short and J 1 base short, with 14 bases between. The CDR3 DNA follows: TGTGCCAGTAGTCCCGCAGGGATCAGGAACACTGAAGCTTTCTTT. Translation: CASSPAGIRNTEAFF.

This chain joins TRBV27 and TRBJ2-1, with 16 bases that match TRBD2. The CDR3 length is 21 residues. J was trimmed by 2 bases and V by 6 bases; bases with no gene match: 16. CDR1 MNHEY and CDR2 SMNVEV come from the germline V gene (reference sequence). CDR3 region: CASSLTLPGLAGGPPYNEQFF. The DNA of the CDR3 is TGTGCCAGCAGCCTCACCCTACCGGGACTAGCGGGAGGGCCCCCCTACAATGAGCAGTTCTTC.

This clone was picked up a small number of times. The chain carries TRBV11-2 and TRBJ2-7; possibly TRBD2 for D (5 bases). Germline V lookup: CDR1 SGHAT, CDR2 FQNNGV. Trimming took off 0 bases at V and 6 bases at J, with 12 bases between the two ends. The CDR3 spans 14 residues. As DNA, the CDR3 is TGTGCCAGCAGCTTAGATCGGCTAGCTTTCGAGCAGTACTTC. It is translated as CASSLDRLAFEQYF.

The CDR3 bases are TGTGCCAGCAGTTACGAAGGCAGGGTAGTATGGGTTGAGCAGTTCTTC. This encodes CASSYEGRVVWVEQFF. The chain joins TRBV6-6 to TRBJ2-1, with a weak D call TRBD1 (5 bases). Trimming removed 2 bases from V and 9 bases from J, with 20 bases in between. This CDR3 is built from 16 residues. Germline CDR1 reads MNHNY; CDR2 reads SVGAGI (reference sequence).

V gene TRBV2 combines with J gene TRBJ2-5, with TRBD1 matching over 10 bases. Losses at the gene ends were 6 bases for V and 4 bases for J; bases not matched to a gene: 5. There are 14 residues in the CDR3. Per the germline V gene, CDR1 is SNHLY and CDR2 is FYNNEI. The CDR3 DNA reads as TGTGCCAGCAGCCCGGGACAGGGGAGAGAGACCCAGTACTTC. This codes for CASSPGQGRETQYF.

This sequence joins TRBV19 and TRBJ1-2; D is perhaps TRBD1 (6 bases). The CDR3 is 13 amino acids. Germline assignment: CDR1 LNHDA and CDR2 SQIVND (reference sequence). The germline V and J ends were trimmed by 5 bases and 3 bases, with 10 bases remaining between them. Here the CDR3 reads CASSRPGDYGYTF. As DNA, the CDR3 is TGTGCCAGTAGTCGGCCAGGGGACTATGGCTACACCTTC.

In DNA form, the CDR3 reads TGCGCCAGCAGCTTTAGTGGGACAGCAGTTTACGAGCAGTACTTC. Encoded protein: CASSFSGTAVYEQYF. The chain has TRBV5-1 and TRBJ2-7, with 7 bases that match TRBD1. V gave up 2 bases and J gave up 4 bases; unmatched junction bases: 9. This CDR3 comprises 15 residues. The germline V gene encodes CDR1 SGHRS and CDR2 YFSETQ.

This clone was counted between two and nine times. The DNA of the CDR3 is TGTGCCAGCAGCCCGGAGGCAGCGGCGAACACCGGGGAGCTGTTTTTT. It codes for CASSPEAAANTGELFF. The chain couples TRBV13 to TRBJ2-2; possible D gene TRBD2, 5 bases. Germline CDR1 is PRHDT and CDR2 is FYEKMQ (reference sequence). The V and J ends lost 5 bases and 0 bases respectively, with 13 bases between them. The CDR3 runs to 16 residues. The variable domain in full, with the rest retrieved from reference TRBV13 and TRBJ2-2, is AAGVIQSPRHLIKEKRETATLKCYPIPRHDTVYWYQQGPGQDPQFLISFYEKMQSDKGSIPDRFSAQQFSDYHSELNMSSLELGDSALYFCASSPEAAANTGELFFGEGSRLTVL.

This chain joins TRBV5-1 and TRBJ2-3; 8 nucleotides line up with TRBD1. In germline, CDR1 is SGHRS, CDR2 YFSETQ. The CDR3 runs to 16 residues. With V trimmed by 0 bases and J by 4 bases, 7 bases remained unmatched. The chain's CDR3 is CASSLALHRGSDTQYF. In DNA, the CDR3 is TGCGCCAGCAGCTTGGCTCTGCACAGGGGGTCAGATACGCAGTATTTT.

This chain connects TRBV18 to TRBJ1-5, with 7 bases fitting TRBD1. Germline CDR1 KGHSH, CDR2 LQKENI. V was pared by 3 bases and J by 7 bases, with 3 bases of the junction left unmatched. CDR3 length: 13 amino acids. CDR3 protein: CASSPQGVQPQHF. CDR3 DNA: TGTGCCAGCTCACCCCAGGGGGTACAGCCCCAGCATTTT. Combining the CDR3 with reference TRBV18 and TRBJ1-5 gives the whole variable domain NAGVMQNPRHLVRRRGQEARLRCSPMKGHSHVYWYRQLPEEGLKFMVYLQKENIIDESGMPKERFSAEFPKEGPSILRIQQVVRGDSAAYFCASSPQGVQPQHFGDGTRLSIL.

The V gene is TRBV5-4, the J gene TRBJ2-5, with D possibly TRBD1 on 6 matching bases. V lost 4 bases and J 3 bases, leaving 10 bases between the germline ends. The CDR3 is made up of 13 amino acids. Germline V gene sequence: CDR1 SGHNT, CDR2 YYREEE (reference sequence). The CDR3 DNA follows: TGTGCCAGCAGCCCTAAGGGGGAAGAGACCCAGTACTTC. This translates into CASSPKGEETQYF.

The DNA for the CDR3 is TGTGCCAGCAGCTCCTACAGCGAGCAGTACTTC. As protein: CASSSYSEQYF. The chain is built from TRBV2 and TRBJ2-7, with unresolved D. V was trimmed by 6 bases and J by 6 bases, leaving 9 bases between them. Germline V lookup: CDR1 SNHLY, CDR2 FYNNEI. The CDR3 contains 11 residues. The full variable domain, its missing parts supplied by reference TRBV2 and TRBJ2-7, is EPEVTQTPSHQVTQMGQEVILRCVPISNHLYFYWYRQILGQKVEFLVSFYNNEISEKSEIFDDQFSVERPDGSNFTLKIRSTKLEDSAMYFCASSSYSEQYFGPGTRLTVT.

The chain has TRBV2 and TRBJ1-5; 7 bases align to TRBD1. The CDR3 has 14 amino acids. CDR1 SNHLY and CDR2 FYNNEI come from the germline V gene. J was trimmed by 4 bases and V by 8 bases; bases with no gene match: 8. The CDR3 reads CASSNQGQNQPQHF. The CDR3, as DNA: TGTGCCAGCTCTAACCAGGGACAGAATCAGCCCCAGCATTTT.

The chain couples TRBV19 to TRBJ2-3; D gene ambiguous. Germline-derived CDR1 and CDR2 are LNHDA and SQIVND (reference sequence). CDR3 size: 15 residues. V lost 5 bases and J lost 0, with 12 bases in between. CDR3 DNA sequence: TGTGCCAGTAGTTTAACAGTAACTAGCACAGATACGCAGTATTTT. This encodes CASSLTVTSTDTQYF.

This clone showed up just once. Written as DNA, the CDR3 is TGCGCCAGCAGCTTGGGTGAGGATGGCTACACCTTC. It is translated as CASSLGEDGYTF. The chain recombines TRBV5-1 with TRBJ1-2; no firm D call. This CDR3 has 12 amino acids. CDR1 is SGHRS and CDR2 is YFSETQ in the germline V gene. The germline V and J ends were trimmed by 0 bases and 6 bases, with 6 bases remaining between them. Looking up the rest from reference TRBV5-1 and TRBJ1-2 gives the full variable domain: KAGVTQTPRYLIKTRGQQVTLSCSPISGHRSVSWYQQTPGQGLQFLFEYFSETQRNKGNFPGRFSGRQFSNSRSEMNVSTLELGDSALYLCASSLGEDGYTFGSGTRLTVV.

The rearrangement links TRBV2 to TRBJ2-5; TRBD1 agrees at 9 bases. The V gene end was trimmed by 7 bases and the J gene end by 8 bases; junction bases not matched to a gene: 11. The CDR3 extends over 14 amino acids. CDR1 is SNHLY and CDR2 is FYNNEI in the germline V gene. The DNA for the CDR3 is TGTGCCAGCAACCCTCCGGGACAGGGAGAAACCCAGTACTTC. Its protein product is CASNPPGQGETQYF. The whole variable domain, remainder taken from reference TRBV2 and TRBJ2-5, is EPEVTQTPSHQVTQMGQEVILRCVPISNHLYFYWYRQILGQKVEFLVSFYNNEISEKSEIFDDQFSVERPDGSNFTLKIRSTKLEDSAMYFCASNPPGQGETQYFGPGTRLLVL.

The J gene is TRBJ2-7, the V gene TRBV29-1, with D possibly matching TRBD1 (6 bases). Trimming took 5 bases from V and 2 from J, leaving 10 bases between them. The CDR3 loop spans 12 amino acids. Looked up from germline, CDR1 is SQVTM and CDR2 is ANQGSEA. For the CDR3, the DNA is TGCAGCGTTCCACAGGGACCCTACGAGCAGTACTTC. It specifies CSVPQGPYEQYF.

This sequence joins TRBV7-9 and TRBJ2-7, with a possible D match to TRBD2 (6 bases). Per germline, CDR1 SEHNR and CDR2 FQNEAQ (reference sequence). Trimming took 5 bases from V and 6 from J, leaving 23 bases between them. The CDR3 spans 16 residues. As DNA, the CDR3 is TGTGCCAGCAGCCTTGCCGGGAGTCAGGGATATGGCGAGCAGTACTTC. This codes for CASSLAGSQGYGEQYF.

CDR3 sequence reads: CASSSLALAGELFF. For the CDR3, the DNA is TGTGCCAGCAGTTCGCTAGCGCTCGCCGGGGAGCTGTTTTTT. This chain connects TRBV9 to TRBJ2-2; possibly TRBD2 for D (6 bases). This CDR3 spans 14 amino acids. V dropped 5 bases and J dropped 6 bases, with 14 bases sitting between them. Germline CDR1 SGDLS, CDR2 YYNGEE.